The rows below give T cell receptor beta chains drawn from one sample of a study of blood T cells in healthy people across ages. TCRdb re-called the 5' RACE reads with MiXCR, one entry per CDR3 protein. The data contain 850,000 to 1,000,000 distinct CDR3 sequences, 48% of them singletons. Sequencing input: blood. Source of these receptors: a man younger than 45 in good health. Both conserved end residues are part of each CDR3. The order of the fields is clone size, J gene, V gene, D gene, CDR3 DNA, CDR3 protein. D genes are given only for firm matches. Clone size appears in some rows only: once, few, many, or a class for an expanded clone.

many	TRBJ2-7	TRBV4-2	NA	TGTGCCAGCAGCCAAGCATCGACTATTTCCTACGAGCAGTACTTC	CASSQASTISYEQYF
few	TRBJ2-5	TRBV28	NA	TGTGCCAGCAGTTTAGGGGGGCCATTGGAGACCCAGTACTTC	CASSLGGPLETQYF
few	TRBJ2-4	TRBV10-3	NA	TGTGCCACCTCCGGCCTACAGGGTAAACTAGCCAAAAACATTCAGTACTTC	CATSGLQGKLAKNIQYF
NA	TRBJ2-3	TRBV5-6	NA	TGTGCCAGCAGCTCGGATCCGGGACGGCCAAGGGATACGCAGTATTTT	CASSSDPGRPRDTQYF
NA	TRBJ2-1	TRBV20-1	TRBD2	TGCAGTGCCGTCCCGGGGGGGCTCTACAATGAGCAGTTCTTC	CSAVPGGLYNEQFF
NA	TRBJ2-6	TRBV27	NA	TGTGCCAGCAGTTTATCGTCCGGCTCTGGGGCCAACGTCCTGACTTTC	CASSLSSGSGANVLTF
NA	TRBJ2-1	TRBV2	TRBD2	TGTGCCGGAAAAAGTAGCGGGGGGGTCTCCTACAATGAGCAGTTCTTC	CAGKSSGGVSYNEQFF
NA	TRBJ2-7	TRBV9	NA	TGTGCCAGCAGCTCGTCGGTGGCGGTTGGCGAGCAGTACTTC	CASSSSVAVGEQYF
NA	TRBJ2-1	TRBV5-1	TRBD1	TGCGCCAGCAGCTCGTTAGGACAGGACGTGGGCAATGAGCAGTTCTTC	CASSSLGQDVGNEQFF
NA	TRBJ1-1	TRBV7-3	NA	TGTGCCACCGCCCTGGGGATGAACACTGAAGCTTTCTTT	CATALGMNTEAFF
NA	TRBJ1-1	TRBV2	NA	TGTGCCAGCAGTGAATCTGGCGGACCCACTGAAGCTTTCTTT	CASSESGGPTEAFF
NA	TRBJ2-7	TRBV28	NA	TGTGCCAGCACCCTCGGGCTCTACGAGCAGTACTTC	CASTLGLYEQYF
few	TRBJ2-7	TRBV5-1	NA	TGCGCCAGCAGTTGGGGGGACAGTTCCTCCTACGAGCAGTACTTC	CASSWGDSSSYEQYF
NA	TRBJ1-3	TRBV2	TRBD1	TGTGCCAGCGAGGGACAGGGGAGTGGAAACACCATATATTTT	CASEGQGSGNTIYF
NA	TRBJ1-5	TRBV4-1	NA	TGCGCCAGCAGCCCCGGAGGGAACTCCGATAGCAATCAGCCCCAGCATTTT	CASSPGGNSDSNQPQHF
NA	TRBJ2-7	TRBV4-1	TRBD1	TGCGCCAGTAGCCCGAACCAGGGGGACGAGCAGTACTTC	CASSPNQGDEQYF
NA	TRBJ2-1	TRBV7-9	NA	TGTGCCAGCAGCCCCCCAACTTGGTCGGCAGATCAAGTGCAGTTCTTC	CASSPPTWSADQVQFF